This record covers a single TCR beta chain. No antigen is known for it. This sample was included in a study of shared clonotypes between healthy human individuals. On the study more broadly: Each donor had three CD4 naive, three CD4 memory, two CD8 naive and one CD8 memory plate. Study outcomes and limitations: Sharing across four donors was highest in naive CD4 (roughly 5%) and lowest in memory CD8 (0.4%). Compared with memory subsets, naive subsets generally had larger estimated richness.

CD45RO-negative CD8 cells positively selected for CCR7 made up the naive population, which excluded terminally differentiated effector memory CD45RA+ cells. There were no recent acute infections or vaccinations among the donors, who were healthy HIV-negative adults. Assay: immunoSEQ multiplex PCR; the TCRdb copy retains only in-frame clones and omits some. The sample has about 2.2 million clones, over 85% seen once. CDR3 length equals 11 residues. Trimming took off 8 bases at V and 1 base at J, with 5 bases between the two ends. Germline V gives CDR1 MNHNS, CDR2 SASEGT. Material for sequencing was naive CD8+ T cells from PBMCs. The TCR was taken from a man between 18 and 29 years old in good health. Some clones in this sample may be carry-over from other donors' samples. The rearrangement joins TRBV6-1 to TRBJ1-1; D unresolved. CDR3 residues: CASAENTEAFF. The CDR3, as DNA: TGTGCCAGCGCGGAGAACACTGAAGCTTTCTTT.